This T cell receptor beta chain was obtained from a study of blood T cell repertoires in COVID-19. Overall study: PBMCs, B-cell-depleted T cells, or T cells provided the cDNA or gDNA that made up the material.

The CDR3 has 12 residues. Trimming cost V 1 base and J 7 bases, with 6 bases left between them. The germline V gene encodes CDR1 SGHDT and CDR2 YYEEEE. The method was immunoSEQ multiplex PCR; TCRdb's version includes in-frame clones alone and lacks a portion of them. This table has fewer than 75,000 clones, more than 85% appearing once. This sequence joins TRBV5-6 and TRBJ2-1; no reliable D call. The material sequenced was peripheral blood. The source is a man aged 50 to 60 with active COVID-19. The CDR3, as DNA: TGTGCCAGCAGCTTGACACCGAATGAGCAGTTCTTC. It specifies CASSLTPNEQFF.